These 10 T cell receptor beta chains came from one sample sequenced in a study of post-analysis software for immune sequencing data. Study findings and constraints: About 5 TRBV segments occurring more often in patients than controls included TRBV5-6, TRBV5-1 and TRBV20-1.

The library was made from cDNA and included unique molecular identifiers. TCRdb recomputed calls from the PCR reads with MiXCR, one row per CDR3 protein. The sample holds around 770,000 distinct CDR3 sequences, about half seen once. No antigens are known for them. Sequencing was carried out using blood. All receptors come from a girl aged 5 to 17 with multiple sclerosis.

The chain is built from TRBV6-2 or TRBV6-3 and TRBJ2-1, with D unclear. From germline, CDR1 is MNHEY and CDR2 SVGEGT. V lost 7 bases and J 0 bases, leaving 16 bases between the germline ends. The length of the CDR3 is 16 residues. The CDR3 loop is CASTHTELSSYNEQFF. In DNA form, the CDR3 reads TGTGCCAGCACCCACACAGAACTGAGCTCCTACAATGAGCAGTTCTTC.

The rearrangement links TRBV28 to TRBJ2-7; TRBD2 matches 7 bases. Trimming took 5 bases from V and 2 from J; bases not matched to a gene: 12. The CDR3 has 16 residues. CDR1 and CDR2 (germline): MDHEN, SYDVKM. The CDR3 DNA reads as TGTGCCAGCAGTCCGGGGGGACGGCGCAAGACCTACGAGCAGTACTTC. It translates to CASSPGGRRKTYEQYF.

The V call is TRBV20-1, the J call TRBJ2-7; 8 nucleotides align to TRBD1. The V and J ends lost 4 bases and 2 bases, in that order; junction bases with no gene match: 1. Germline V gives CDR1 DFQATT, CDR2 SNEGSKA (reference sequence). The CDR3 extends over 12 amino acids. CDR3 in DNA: TGCAGTGCTAAGGGACAGGCCTACGAGCAGTACTTC. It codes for CSAKGQAYEQYF.

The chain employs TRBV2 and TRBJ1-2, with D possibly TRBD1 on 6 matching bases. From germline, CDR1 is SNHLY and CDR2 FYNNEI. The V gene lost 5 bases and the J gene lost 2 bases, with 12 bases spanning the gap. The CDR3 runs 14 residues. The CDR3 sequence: CASSPGTRNYGYTF. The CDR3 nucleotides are TGTGCCAGCAGTCCCGGGACAAGAAACTATGGCTACACCTTC.

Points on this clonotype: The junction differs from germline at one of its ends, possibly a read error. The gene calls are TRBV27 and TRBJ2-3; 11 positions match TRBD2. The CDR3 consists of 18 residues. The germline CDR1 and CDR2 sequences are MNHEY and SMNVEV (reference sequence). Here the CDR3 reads CVSRTALAGGAQRNTQYF. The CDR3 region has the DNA TGTGTCAGCAGGACCGCCCTAGCGGGAGGAGCGCAAAGAAATACGCAGTATTTT.

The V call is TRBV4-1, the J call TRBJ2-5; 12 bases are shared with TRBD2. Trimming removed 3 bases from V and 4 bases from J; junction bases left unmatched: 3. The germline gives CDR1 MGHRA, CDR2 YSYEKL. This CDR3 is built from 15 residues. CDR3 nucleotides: TGCGCCAGCAGCCAGTTGGGACTAGCGGGAGAGACCCAGTACTTC. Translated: CASSQLGLAGETQYF.

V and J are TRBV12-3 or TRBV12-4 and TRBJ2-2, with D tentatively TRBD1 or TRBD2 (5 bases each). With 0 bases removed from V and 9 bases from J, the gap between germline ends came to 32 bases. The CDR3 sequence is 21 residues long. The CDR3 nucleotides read TGTGCCAGCAGTTTAGCGGCCGGGACCCGACATAGCTCATCCCCACGCCGGGAGCTGTTTTTT. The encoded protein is CASSLAAGTRHSSSPRRELFF.

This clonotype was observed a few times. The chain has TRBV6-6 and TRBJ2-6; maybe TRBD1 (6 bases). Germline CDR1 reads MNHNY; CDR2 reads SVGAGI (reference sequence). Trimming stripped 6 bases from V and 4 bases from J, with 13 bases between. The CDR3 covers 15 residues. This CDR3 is CASSPQGFGANVLTF. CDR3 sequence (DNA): TGTGCCAGCAGCCCACAGGGATTCGGGGCCAACGTCCTGACTTTC.

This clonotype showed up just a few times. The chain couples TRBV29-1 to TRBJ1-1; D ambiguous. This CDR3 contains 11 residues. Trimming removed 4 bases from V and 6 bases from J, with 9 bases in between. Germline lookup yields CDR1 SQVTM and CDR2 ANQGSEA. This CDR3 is CSVVGGPEAFF. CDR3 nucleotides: TGCAGCGTTGTCGGTGGACCTGAAGCTTTCTTT.

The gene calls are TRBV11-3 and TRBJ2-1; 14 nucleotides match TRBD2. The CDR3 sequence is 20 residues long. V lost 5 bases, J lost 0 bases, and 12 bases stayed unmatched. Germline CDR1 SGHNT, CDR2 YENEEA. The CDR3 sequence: CASSPIRPGLAGVSYNEQFF. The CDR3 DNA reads TGTGCCAGCAGCCCAATAAGACCGGGACTAGCGGGAGTCTCCTACAATGAGCAGTTCTTC.